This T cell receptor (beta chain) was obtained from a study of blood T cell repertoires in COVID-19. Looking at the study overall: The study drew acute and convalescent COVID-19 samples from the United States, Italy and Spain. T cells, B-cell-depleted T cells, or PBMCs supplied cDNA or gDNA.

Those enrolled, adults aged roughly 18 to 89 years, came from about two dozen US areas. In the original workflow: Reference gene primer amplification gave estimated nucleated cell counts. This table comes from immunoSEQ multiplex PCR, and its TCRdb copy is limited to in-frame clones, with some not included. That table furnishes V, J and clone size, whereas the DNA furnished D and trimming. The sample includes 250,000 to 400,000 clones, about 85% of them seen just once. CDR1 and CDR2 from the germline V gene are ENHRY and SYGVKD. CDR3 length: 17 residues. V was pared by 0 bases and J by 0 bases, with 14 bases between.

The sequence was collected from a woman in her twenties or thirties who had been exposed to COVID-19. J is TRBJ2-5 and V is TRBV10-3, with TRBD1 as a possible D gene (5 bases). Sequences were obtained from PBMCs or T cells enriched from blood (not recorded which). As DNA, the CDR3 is TGTGCCATCAGTGAGTCCCACAGGATTAAGTACCAAGAGACCCAGTACTTC. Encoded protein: CAISESHRIKYQETQYF.